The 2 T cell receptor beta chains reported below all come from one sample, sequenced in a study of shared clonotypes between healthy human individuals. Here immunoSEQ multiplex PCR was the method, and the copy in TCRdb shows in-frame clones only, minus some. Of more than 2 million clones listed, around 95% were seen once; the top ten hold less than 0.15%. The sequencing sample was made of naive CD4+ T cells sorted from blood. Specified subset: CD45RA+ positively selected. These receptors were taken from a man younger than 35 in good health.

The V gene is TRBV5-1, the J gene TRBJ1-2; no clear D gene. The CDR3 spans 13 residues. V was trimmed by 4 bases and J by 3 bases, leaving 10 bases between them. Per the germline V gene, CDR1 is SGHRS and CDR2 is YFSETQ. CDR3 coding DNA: TGCGCCAGCAGCGTGGACGTTTACTATGGCTACACCTTC. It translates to CASSVDVYYGYTF.

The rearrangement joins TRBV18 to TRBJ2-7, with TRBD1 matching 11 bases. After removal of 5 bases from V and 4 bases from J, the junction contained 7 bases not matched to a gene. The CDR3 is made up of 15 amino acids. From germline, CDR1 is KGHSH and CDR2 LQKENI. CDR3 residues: CASSSGQGAIYEQYF. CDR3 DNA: TGTGCCAGCTCATCTGGACAGGGGGCTATATACGAGCAGTACTTC.